This T cell receptor beta chain was sequenced in a study of technical replicates of blood from a handful of donors. The repertoire was sequenced with immunoSEQ multiplex PCR; TCRdb's copy has only in-frame clones and lacks some. The sample carries about 84,000 clones, roughly 98% recorded once. Sequencing used T cells isolated from PBMCs. This clonotype originated in a human donor in good health.

CDR3 nucleotide sequence: TGTGCCAGCAGCTTCGGACAGGGTCCCTATGGCTACACCTTC. This translates into CASSFGQGPYGYTF. The chain joins TRBV11-2 to TRBJ1-2; 8 nucleotides agree with TRBD1. CDR1 is SGHAT, CDR2 FQNNGV, per germline. The CDR3 spans 14 residues. With 3 bases clipped from V and 4 bases from J, the junction kept 4 bases outside the gene matches.